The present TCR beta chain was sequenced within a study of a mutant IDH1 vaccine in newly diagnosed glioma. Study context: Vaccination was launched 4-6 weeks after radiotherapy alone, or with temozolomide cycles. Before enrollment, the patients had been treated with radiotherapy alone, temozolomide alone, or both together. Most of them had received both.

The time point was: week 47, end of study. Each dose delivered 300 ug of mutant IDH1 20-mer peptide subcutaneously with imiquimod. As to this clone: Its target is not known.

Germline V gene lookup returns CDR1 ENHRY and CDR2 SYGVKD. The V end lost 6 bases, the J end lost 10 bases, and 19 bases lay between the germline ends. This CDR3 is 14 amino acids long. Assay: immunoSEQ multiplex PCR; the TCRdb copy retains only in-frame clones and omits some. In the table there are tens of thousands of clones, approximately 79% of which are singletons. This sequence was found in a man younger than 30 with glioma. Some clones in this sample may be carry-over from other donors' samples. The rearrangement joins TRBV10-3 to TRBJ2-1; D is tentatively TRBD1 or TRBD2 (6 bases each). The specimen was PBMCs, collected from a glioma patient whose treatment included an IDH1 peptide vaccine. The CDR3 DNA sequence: TGTGCCATCAGCCCGGAAGGGGGGCTGCACGAGCAGTTCTTC. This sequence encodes CAISPEGGLHEQFF.